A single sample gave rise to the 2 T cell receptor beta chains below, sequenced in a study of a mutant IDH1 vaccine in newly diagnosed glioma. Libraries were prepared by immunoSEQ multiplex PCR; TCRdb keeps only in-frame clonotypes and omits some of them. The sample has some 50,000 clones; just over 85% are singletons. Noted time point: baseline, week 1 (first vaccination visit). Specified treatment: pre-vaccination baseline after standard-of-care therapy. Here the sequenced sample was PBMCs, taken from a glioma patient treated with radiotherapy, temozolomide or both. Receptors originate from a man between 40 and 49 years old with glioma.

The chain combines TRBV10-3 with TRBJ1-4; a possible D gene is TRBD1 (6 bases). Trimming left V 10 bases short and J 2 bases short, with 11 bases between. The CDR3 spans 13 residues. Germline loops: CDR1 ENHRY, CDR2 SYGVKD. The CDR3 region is CASQGRTNEKLFF. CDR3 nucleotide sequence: TGTGCCAGCCAGGGGAGGACTAATGAAAAACTGTTTTTT.

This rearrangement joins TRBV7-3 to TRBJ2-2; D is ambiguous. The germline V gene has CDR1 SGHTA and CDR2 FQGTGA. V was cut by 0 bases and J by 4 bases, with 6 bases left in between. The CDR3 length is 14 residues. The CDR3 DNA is TGTGCCAGCAGCTTAACCCCGGGCACCGGGGAGCTGTTTTTT. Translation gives CASSLTPGTGELFF. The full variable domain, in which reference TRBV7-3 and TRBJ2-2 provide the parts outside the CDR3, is GAGVSQTPSNKVTEKGKYVELRCDPISGHTALYWYRQSLGQGPEFLIYFQGTGAADDSGLPNDRFFAVRPEGSVSTLKIQRTERGDSAVYLCASSLTPGTGELFFGEGSRLTVL.